The source of this T cell receptor (beta chain) is a study of cytomegalovirus exposure and HLA in healthy donors. As for the study in general: Most donors, roughly 77% of 350 to 450 genotyped, fell in the Caucasian-associated ancestry cluster. Study-wide findings and caveats: Per a prior analysis, the majority of TCR beta V segments were productive roughly 90% or roughly 30% of the time. The authors considered a cluster of highly shared sequence variants likely to be a sequencing artifact.

The CDR3 is 15 amino acids. Trimming at V came to 0 bases and at J to 7 bases, leaving 3 bases not matched to a gene. Germline CDR1 is SGHRS and CDR2 is YFSETQ. PCR primers comprised 60 Vbeta and 13 Jbeta primers. Produced via immunoSEQ multiplex PCR; TCRdb's table is partial and in-frame only. This table holds over 200,000 clones, around 80% found once. Points on this clone: Its antigen is still unknown.

The V call is TRBV5-1, the J call TRBJ2-2; 10 bases fit TRBD2. The origin of this receptor is a male donor in good health and CMV-seronegative. Specimen: PBMCs. The CDR3 nucleotides read TGCGCCAGCAGCTTGGCTCCTAGCGGGGGCGGGGAGCTGTTTTTT. It is translated as CASSLAPSGGGELFF. Full variable domain (rest looked up from reference TRBV5-1 and TRBJ2-2): KAGVTQTPRYLIKTRGQQVTLSCSPISGHRSVSWYQQTPGQGLQFLFEYFSETQRNKGNFPGRFSGRQFSNSRSEMNVSTLELGDSALYLCASSLAPSGGGELFFGEGSRLTVL.